This TCR beta chain was identified during a study of B cell selection in AIRE deficiency. General study findings and limits: CDR3s were shorter in shared Treg sequences, reflecting few non-templated nucleotide insertions. Only roughly 9% of some 3,300 shared Treg sequences were patient-specific; 31.6% healthy-specific. Healthy Tconv contained about two fifths of shared healthy Treg sequences; only TCRbeta sequenced.

As originally analysed: About 5.65x10^4 patient and around 100,000 healthy donor TCRbeta sequences came from Tregs. Sequencing used immunoSEQ multiplex PCR; TCRdb keeps in-frame clones, though not all of them. That table furnishes V, J and clone size, whereas the DNA furnished D and trimming. The sample lists 15,000 or so clones, about 92% seen once, with 1.1% in the top ten. A note on this clone: Its target is not known.

Sorted regulatory T cells were CD4-positive, CD25-high and CD127-low or negative. Sequencing was done on a sample of Tregs sorted from PBMCs. This TCR was recovered from a human donor with AIRE deficiency.

Here the CDR3 reads CTSSQPSRGGVGNEQFF. CDR3 nucleotide sequence: TGCACCAGCAGCCAGCCTTCTAGGGGCGGGGTGGGCAATGAGCAGTTCTTC. This rearrangement joins TRBV1 to TRBJ2-1; TRBD2 is the table's D call and was not checked against the DNA. TRBV1 is an annotated pseudogene. The CDR3 consists of 17 residues.